What follows describes a single TCR beta chain. The data derive from a study of shared clonotypes between healthy human individuals. Study information: Participating donors consisted of a couple of women and a few men aged 18 to 49. Each donor contributed plates that comprised three CD4 naive, three CD4 memory, two CD8 naive and one CD8 memory.

A deep-level run was used for the assay. As originally analysed: ImmunoSEQ gave junction-only sequences without quality scores, so filtering differed. The data were produced by immunoSEQ multiplex PCR, yet TCRdb's version contains in-frame clones alone and is incomplete. The V and J calls and the clone size are those of that table, but D and trimming were determined from the DNA. Of hundreds of thousands of clones listed, almost 97% are singletons. The V gene lost 8 bases and the J gene lost 5 bases, with 15 bases spanning the gap. The CDR3 runs to 13 residues. Germline V lookup: CDR1 LNHDA, CDR2 SQIVND (reference sequence).

The chain links TRBV19 to TRBJ2-5; maybe TRBD1 (5 bases). Sequencing was carried out using naive CD4+ T cells sorted from blood. Subset of the sample: CD45RA+ positively selected. The source is a woman aged 30 to 39 in good health. This CDR3 is CASGAGVRETQYF. Here the CDR3 DNA reads TGTGCCAGTGGGGCTGGAGTGAGGGAGACCCAGTACTTC.